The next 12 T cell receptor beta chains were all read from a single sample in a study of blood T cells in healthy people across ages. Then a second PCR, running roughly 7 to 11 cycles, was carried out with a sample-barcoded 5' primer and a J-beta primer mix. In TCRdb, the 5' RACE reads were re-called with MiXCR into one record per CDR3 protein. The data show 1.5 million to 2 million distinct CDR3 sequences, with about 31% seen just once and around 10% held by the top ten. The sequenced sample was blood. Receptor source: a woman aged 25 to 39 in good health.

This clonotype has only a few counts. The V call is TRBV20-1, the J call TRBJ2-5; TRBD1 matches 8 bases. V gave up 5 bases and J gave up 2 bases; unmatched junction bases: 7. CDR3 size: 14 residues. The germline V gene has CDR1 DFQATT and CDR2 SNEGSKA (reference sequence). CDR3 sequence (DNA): TGCAGTGCTGCCCGGACAGGGCGACAAGAGACCCAGTACTTC. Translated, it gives CSAARTGRQETQYF.

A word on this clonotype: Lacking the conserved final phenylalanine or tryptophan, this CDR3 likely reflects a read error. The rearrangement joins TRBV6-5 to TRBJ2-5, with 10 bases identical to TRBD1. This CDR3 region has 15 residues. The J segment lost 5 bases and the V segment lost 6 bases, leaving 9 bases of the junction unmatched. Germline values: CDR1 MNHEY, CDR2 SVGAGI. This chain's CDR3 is CASRKTGTGVETQYC. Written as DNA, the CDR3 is TGTGCCAGCAGGAAAACCGGGACAGGGGTGGAGACCCAGTACTGC.

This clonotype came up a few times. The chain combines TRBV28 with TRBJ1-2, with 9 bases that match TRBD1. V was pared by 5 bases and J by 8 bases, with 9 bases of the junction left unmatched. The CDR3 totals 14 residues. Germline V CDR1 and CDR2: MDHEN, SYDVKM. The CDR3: CASSTTGGHLGYTF. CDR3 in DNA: TGTGCCAGCAGTACGACAGGGGGACATCTCGGCTACACCTTC.

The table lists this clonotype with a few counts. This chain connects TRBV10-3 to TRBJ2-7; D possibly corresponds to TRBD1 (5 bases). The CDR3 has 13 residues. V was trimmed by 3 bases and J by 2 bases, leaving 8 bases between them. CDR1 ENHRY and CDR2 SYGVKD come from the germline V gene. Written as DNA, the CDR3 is TGTGCCATCAGTGATCCGGACACCTACGAGCAGTACTTC. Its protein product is CAISDPDTYEQYF.

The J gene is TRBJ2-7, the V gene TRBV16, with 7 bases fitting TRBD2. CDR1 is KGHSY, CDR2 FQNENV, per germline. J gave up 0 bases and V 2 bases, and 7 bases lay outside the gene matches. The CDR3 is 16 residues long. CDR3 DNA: TGTGCCAGCAGCCAAGGTCCAAGCGGGACCTCCTACGAGCAGTACTTC. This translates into CASSQGPSGTSYEQYF.

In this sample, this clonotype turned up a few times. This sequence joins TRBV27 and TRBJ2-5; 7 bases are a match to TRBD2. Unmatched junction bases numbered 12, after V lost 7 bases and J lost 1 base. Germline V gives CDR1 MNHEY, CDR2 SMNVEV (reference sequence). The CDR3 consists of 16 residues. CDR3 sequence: CASNPGGEGLQETQYF. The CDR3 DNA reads TGTGCCAGCAACCCTGGGGGGGAGGGTCTCCAAGAGACCCAGTACTTC.

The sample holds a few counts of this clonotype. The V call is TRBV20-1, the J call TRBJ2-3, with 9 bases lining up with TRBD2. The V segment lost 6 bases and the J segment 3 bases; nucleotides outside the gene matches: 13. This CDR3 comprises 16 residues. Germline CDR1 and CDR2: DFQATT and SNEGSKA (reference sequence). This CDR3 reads CSAHPIAGVMTDTQYF. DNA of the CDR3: TGCAGTGCCCACCCCATAGCGGGAGTGATGACAGATACGCAGTATTTT.

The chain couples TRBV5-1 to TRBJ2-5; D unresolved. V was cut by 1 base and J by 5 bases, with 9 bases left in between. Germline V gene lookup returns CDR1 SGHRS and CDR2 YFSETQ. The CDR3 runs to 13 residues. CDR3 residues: CASSLSPMETQYF. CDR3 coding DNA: TGCGCCAGCAGCTTGTCTCCCATGGAGACCCAGTACTTC.

CDR3 protein: CASIPDFGVGAFF. The CDR3 nucleotides are TGTGCCAGCATCCCCGATTTTGGGGTCGGAGCTTTCTTT. The V and J genes are TRBV6-1 and TRBJ1-1; D not certain. The CDR3 is 13 residues long. Deletions cut 7 bases from V and 10 bases from J, with 19 bases between. CDR1 and CDR2 from the germline V gene are MNHNS and SASEGT.

The CDR3 bases are TGTGCCAGCAGCTTAGATCCAACTGCCCAGCAGTATTTT. Translation gives CASSLDPTAQQYF. V gene TRBV11-2 combines with J gene TRBJ2-3; D is unclear. V lost 0 bases to trimming and J lost 11 bases, with 12 bases between them. This CDR3 comprises 13 residues. CDR1 and CDR2 (germline): SGHAT, FQNNGV.

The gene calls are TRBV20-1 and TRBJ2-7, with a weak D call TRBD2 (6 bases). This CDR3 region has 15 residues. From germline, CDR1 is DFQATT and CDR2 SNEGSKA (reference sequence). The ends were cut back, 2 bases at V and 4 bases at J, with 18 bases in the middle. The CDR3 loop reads CSARPISGGTYEQYF. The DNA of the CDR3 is TGCAGTGCTAGACCCATTAGCGGAGGTACTTACGAGCAGTACTTC.

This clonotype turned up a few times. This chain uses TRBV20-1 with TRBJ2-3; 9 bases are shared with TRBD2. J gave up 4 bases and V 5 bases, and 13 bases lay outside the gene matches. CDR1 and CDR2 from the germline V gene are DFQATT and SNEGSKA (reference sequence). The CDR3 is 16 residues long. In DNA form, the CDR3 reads TGCAGTGCTGACCTCGCGGCTAGCGGGACCTCAGATACGCAGTATTTT. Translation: CSADLAASGTSDTQYF.